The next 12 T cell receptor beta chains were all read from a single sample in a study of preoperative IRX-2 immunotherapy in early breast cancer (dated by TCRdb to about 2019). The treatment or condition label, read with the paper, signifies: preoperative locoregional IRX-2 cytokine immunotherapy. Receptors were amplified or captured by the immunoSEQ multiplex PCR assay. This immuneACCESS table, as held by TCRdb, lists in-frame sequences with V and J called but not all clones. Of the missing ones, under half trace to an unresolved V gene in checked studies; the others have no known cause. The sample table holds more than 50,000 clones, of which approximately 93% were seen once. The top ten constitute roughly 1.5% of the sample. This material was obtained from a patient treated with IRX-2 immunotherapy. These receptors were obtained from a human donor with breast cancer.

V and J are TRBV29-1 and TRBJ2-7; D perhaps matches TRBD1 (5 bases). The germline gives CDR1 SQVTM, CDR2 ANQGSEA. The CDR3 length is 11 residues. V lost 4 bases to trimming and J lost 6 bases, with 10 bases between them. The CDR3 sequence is CSVASRAEQYF. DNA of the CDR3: TGCAGCGTTGCAAGCAGGGCCGAGCAGTACTTC.

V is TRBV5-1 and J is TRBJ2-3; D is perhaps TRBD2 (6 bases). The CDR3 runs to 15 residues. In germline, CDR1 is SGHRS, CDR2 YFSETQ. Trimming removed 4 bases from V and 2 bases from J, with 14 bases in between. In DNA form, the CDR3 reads TGCGCCAGCAGCCTCGCGGGACCAATCACAGATACGCAGTATTTT. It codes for CASSLAGPITDTQYF.

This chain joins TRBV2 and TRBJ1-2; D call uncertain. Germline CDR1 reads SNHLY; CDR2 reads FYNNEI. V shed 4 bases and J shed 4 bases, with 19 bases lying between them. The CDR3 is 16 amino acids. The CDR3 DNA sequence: TGTGCCAGCAGTGTAACTGGCTCAAACACTCCCTATGGCTACACCTTC. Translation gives CASSVTGSNTPYGYTF.

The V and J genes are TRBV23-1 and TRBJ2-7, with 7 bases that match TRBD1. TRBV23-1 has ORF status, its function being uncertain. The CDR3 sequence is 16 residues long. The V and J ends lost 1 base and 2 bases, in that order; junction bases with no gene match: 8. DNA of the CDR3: TGCGCCAGCAGTCAATTCTACAGGGGCTTACCCTACGAGCAGTACTTC. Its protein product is CASSQFYRGLPYEQYF.

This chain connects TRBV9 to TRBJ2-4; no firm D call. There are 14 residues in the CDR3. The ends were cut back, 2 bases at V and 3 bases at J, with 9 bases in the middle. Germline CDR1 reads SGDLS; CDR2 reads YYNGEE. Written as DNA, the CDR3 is TGTGCCAGCAGCGTTGGTAGCATCAAAAACATTCAGTACTTC. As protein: CASSVGSIKNIQYF.

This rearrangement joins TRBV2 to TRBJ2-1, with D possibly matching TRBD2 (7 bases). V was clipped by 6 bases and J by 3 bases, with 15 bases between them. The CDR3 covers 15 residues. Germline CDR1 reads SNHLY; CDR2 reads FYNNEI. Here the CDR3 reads CASRGGGGFYNEQFF. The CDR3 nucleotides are TGTGCCAGCAGGGGGGGCGGGGGATTCTACAATGAGCAGTTCTTC.

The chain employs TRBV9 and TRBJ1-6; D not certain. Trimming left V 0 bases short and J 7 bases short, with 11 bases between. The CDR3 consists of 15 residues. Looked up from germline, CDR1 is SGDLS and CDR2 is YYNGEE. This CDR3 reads CASSVVEDRNSPLHF. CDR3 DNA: TGTGCCAGCAGCGTAGTAGAGGACCGAAATTCACCCCTCCACTTT.

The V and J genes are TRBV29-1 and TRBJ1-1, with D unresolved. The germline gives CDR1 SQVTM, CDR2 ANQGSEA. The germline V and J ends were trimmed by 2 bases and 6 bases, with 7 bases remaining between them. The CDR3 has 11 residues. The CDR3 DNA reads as TGCAGCGTTGAAAGGGTTTCTGAAGCTTTCTTT. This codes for CSVERVSEAFF.

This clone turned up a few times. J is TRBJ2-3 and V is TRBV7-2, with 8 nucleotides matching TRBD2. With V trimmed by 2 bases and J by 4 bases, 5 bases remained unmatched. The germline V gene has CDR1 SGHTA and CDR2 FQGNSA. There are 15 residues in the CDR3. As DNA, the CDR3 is TGTGCCAGCAGCTTATGGGCGGGGGGATCAGATACGCAGTATTTT. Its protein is CASSLWAGGSDTQYF.

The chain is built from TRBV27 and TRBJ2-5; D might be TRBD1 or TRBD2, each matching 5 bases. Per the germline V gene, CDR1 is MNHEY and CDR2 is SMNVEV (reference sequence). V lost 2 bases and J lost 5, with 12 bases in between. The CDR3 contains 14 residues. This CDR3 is CASSLQGPWETQYF. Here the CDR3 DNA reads TGTGCCAGCAGTTTACAGGGACCGTGGGAGACCCAGTACTTC.

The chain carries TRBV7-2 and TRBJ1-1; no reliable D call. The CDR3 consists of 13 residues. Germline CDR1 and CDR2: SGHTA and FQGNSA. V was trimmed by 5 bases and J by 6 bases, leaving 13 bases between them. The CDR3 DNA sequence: TGTGCCAGCAGCGTAGAGAGGTTCGCTGAAGCTTTCTTT. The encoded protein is CASSVERFAEAFF.

The CDR3 reads CASSSGRAYTGELFF. The CDR3 DNA reads as TGCGCCAGCAGTAGCGGACGAGCCTACACCGGGGAGCTGTTTTTT. The chain joins TRBV10-1 to TRBJ2-2, with a weak D call TRBD2 (5 bases). Germline CDR1 and CDR2: WNHNN and SYGVQD (reference sequence). Between the trimmed V and J ends, which lost 5 bases and 3 bases, there was a span of 13 bases. This CDR3 has 15 residues.